The 11 T cell receptor beta chains listed next were all sequenced from one sample in a study of blood T cell repertoires in COVID-19. Assay: immunoSEQ multiplex PCR; the TCRdb copy retains only in-frame clones and omits some. In the table there are more than 300,000 clones, more than 90% of which are singletons. Sequencing was done on a sample of PBMCs or T cells enriched from blood (not recorded which). These receptor sequences come from a woman in her twenties or thirties who had recovered from COVID-19.

The chain couples TRBV24-1 to TRBJ2-1, with 7 bases matching TRBD1. The CDR3 sequence is 16 residues long. Germline CDR1 is KGHDR and CDR2 is SFDVKD. The V and J ends lost 4 bases and 3 bases, in that order; junction bases with no gene match: 8. CDR3 nucleotide sequence: TGTGCCACCAGTGAGGGACAGAGGGTGAACTACAATGAGCAGTTCTTC. Its translation is CATSEGQRVNYNEQFF.

V and J are TRBV18 and TRBJ1-5; TRBD1 matches 8 bases. This CDR3 spans 15 amino acids. CDR1 and CDR2 from the germline V gene are KGHSH and LQKENI. V lost 4 bases and J lost 7; bases outside the gene matches: 9. The CDR3 sequence: CASSREQGDRQPQHF. The CDR3 DNA sequence: TGTGCCAGCTCACGCGAACAGGGGGACCGCCAGCCCCAGCATTTT.

Comments on this clone: Different DNA sequences within this sample yield the same CDR3. The chain employs TRBV7-2 and TRBJ2-1, with 8 nucleotides matching TRBD1. The CDR3 spans 15 residues. The germline V gene has CDR1 SGHTA and CDR2 FQGNSA. Unmatched junction bases numbered 1, after V lost 3 bases and J lost 0 bases. The CDR3 DNA reads TGTGCCAGCAGCTTTGACAGGGGCTCCTACAATGAGCAGTTCTTC. This codes for CASSFDRGSYNEQFF.

V gene TRBV7-9 combines with J gene TRBJ1-3; no clear D. V was cut by 5 bases and J by 4 bases, with 12 bases left in between. Germline loops: CDR1 SEHNR, CDR2 FQNEAQ (reference sequence). The CDR3 covers 14 residues. CDR3 sequence: CASSPTLAGNTIYF. The CDR3 DNA reads as TGTGCCAGCAGCCCTACATTAGCGGGAAACACCATATATTTT.

The V call is TRBV2, the J call TRBJ2-4, with D hard to call. With 8 bases removed from V and 0 bases from J, the gap between germline ends came to 8 bases. Germline-derived CDR1 and CDR2 are SNHLY and FYNNEI. The CDR3 runs to 13 residues. Here the CDR3 reads CASGPLAKNIQYF. The CDR3 DNA sequence: TGTGCCAGCGGCCCTTTAGCCAAAAACATTCAGTACTTC.

This chain links TRBV30 with TRBJ1-1, with TRBD1 as a possible D gene (5 bases). Germline V gene lookup returns CDR1 GTSNPN and CDR2 SVGIG (reference sequence). This CDR3 is 14 amino acids long. V lost 2 bases and J lost 1, with 11 bases in between. The CDR3 nucleotides read TGTGCCTGGAGTTTGATGGGGGGGAACACTGAAGCTTTCTTT. Amino acids: CAWSLMGGNTEAFF.

The rearrangement links TRBV18 to TRBJ1-1; TRBD1 matches at 8 bases. Germline assignment: CDR1 KGHSH and CDR2 LQKENI. Trimming cost V 6 bases and J 1 base; bases outside gene matches: 4. The CDR3 is made up of 14 amino acids. The CDR3 DNA reads TGTGCCAGCTCCCGTGGGACAGGGAACACTGAAGCTTTCTTT. Translating gives CASSRGTGNTEAFF.

This chain joins TRBV6-2 or TRBV6-3 and TRBJ2-7; 9 bases are a match to TRBD1. The CDR3 runs to 15 residues. Trimming took 5 bases from V and 1 from J; bases not matched to a gene: 6. Per the germline V gene, CDR1 is MNHEY and CDR2 is SVGEGT. This chain's CDR3 is CASSNDRGVSYEQYF. CDR3 sequence (DNA): TGTGCCAGCAGTAACGACAGGGGGGTTTCCTACGAGCAGTACTTC.

The V gene is TRBV5-1, the J gene TRBJ1-2, with D tentatively TRBD1 (6 bases). CDR3 length: 15 amino acids. Trimming took 0 bases from V and 2 from J, leaving 11 bases between them. Per germline, CDR1 SGHRS and CDR2 YFSETQ. The CDR3 DNA reads TGCGCCAGCAGCTTGGCAACGACAGGCAACTATGGCTACACCTTC. Translating it yields CASSLATTGNYGYTF.

This clone was seen more than once but under ten times. This chain links TRBV6-2 or TRBV6-3 with TRBJ2-1; TRBD2 is a possible D gene (6 bases). Germline CDR1 is MNHEY and CDR2 is SVGEGT. The germline V and J ends were trimmed by 0 bases and 8 bases, with 14 bases remaining between them. The CDR3 spans 15 residues. The CDR3 DNA is TGTGCCAGCAGTTACTCGGGGACTTATAACCATGAGCAGTTCTTC. Protein sequence: CASSYSGTYNHEQFF.

The rearrangement uses TRBV3-1 (or the pseudogene TRBV3-2) and TRBJ2-2, with a tentative D call TRBD2 (5 bases). The ends were cut back, 1 base at V and 6 bases at J, with 9 bases in the middle. CDR1 LGHDT and CDR2 YNNKEL come from the germline V gene (reference sequence). The CDR3 is made up of 14 amino acids. This CDR3 is CASSQGGFPGELFF. DNA for the CDR3: TGTGCCAGCAGCCAAGGAGGGTTCCCCGGGGAGCTGTTTTTT.